This passage covers 8 T cell receptor beta chains from one sample sequenced in a study of OX40 agonist ivuxolimab in advanced cancers. Sequenced by immunoSEQ multiplex PCR; TCRdb stores in-frame clones only, minus some. The table lists approximately 160,000 clones, under 95% of them singletons. Material: CD4+ or CD8+ T cells sorted from blood, obtained in a trial of the OX40 agonist ivuxolimab. The receptors derive from an adult with an advanced solid tumor such as melanoma, head and neck, liver or kidney cancer.

This sequence joins TRBV18 and TRBJ1-1, with D tentatively TRBD1 (6 bases). V was clipped by 1 base and J by 0 bases, with 12 bases between them. This CDR3 comprises 16 residues. Germline V gives CDR1 KGHSH, CDR2 LQKENI. The CDR3 region is CASSPRGGGVNTEAFF. Written as DNA, the CDR3 is TGTGCCAGCTCACCACGGGGGGGCGGGGTGAACACTGAAGCTTTCTTT.

V is TRBV5-1 and J is TRBJ1-4; D unclear. CDR1 is SGHRS, CDR2 YFSETQ, per germline. The V and J ends lost 6 bases and 0 bases respectively, with 12 bases between them. The CDR3 spans 15 residues. The CDR3 DNA reads TGCGCCAGCACCCCCGGACCTGCAACTAATGAAAAACTGTTTTTT. This gives the protein CASTPGPATNEKLFF.

This chain joins TRBV6-1 and TRBJ1-4; a weak D match, TRBD1 (5 bases). The V end was cut by 2 bases, the J end by 10 bases, with 14 bases between. CDR3 length: 14 amino acids. The germline V gene encodes CDR1 MNHNS and CDR2 SASEGT. In nucleotides, the CDR3 is TGTGCCAGCAGTGAATCCTCCGGAGGGGCAAAACTGTTTTTT. Protein sequence: CASSESSGGAKLFF.

CDR3 amino acids: CASSLYGASGANVLTF. As DNA, the CDR3 is TGTGCCAGCAGTTTATATGGTGCTTCTGGGGCCAACGTCCTGACTTTC. The J gene is TRBJ2-6, the V gene TRBV27, with unresolved D. This CDR3 is built from 16 residues. The germline gives CDR1 MNHEY, CDR2 SMNVEV (reference sequence). Trimming shortened V by 1 base and J by 1 base, and 8 bases separated the two germline ends.

This chain connects TRBV29-1 to TRBJ2-3; D ambiguous. The CDR3 is 14 amino acids. V gave up 1 base and J gave up 1 base, with 9 bases separating them. Germline V gives CDR1 SQVTM, CDR2 ANQGSEA. CDR3 bases: TGCAGCGTTGAAGTCAGGAGACGCACAGATACGCAGTATTTT. It specifies CSVEVRRRTDTQYF.

The V gene is TRBV7-9, the J gene TRBJ2-2; 7 nucleotides agree with TRBD1. V shed 2 bases, J shed 1 base, and the junction held 1 base outside the gene matches. Germline V CDR1 and CDR2: SEHNR, FQNEAQ (reference sequence). CDR3 length equals 15 residues. CDR3: CASSLNRGNTGELFF. CDR3 DNA: TGTGCCAGCAGCTTAAACAGGGGGAACACCGGGGAGCTGTTTTTT.

The chain joins TRBV6-5 to TRBJ2-7; the D is unclear. The ends were cut back, 4 bases at V and 3 bases at J, with 7 bases in the middle. Germline loops: CDR1 MNHEY, CDR2 SVGAGI. The length of the CDR3 is 12 residues. DNA of the CDR3: TGTGCCAGCAGTTTCGTCGTCTACGAGCAGTACTTC. The encoded protein is CASSFVVYEQYF.

This chain connects TRBV27 to TRBJ2-4; D might be TRBD1 (5 bases). There are 16 residues in the CDR3. Trimming shortened V by 4 bases and J by 1 base, and 14 bases separated the two germline ends. The germline V gene has CDR1 MNHEY and CDR2 SMNVEV (reference sequence). The CDR3 is CASSSLGVQAKNIQYF. DNA of the CDR3: TGTGCCAGCAGTTCCTTAGGGGTACAGGCCAAAAACATTCAGTACTTC.